A selection of T cell receptor beta chains follows, all from one sample in a study of blood T cell repertoires in COVID-19. TCRdb's table, derived via immunoSEQ multiplex PCR, lists solely in-frame clones and lacks some. This sample has 250,000 or so clones, with approximately 85% found just once. Sequencing used PBMCs or T cells enriched from blood (not recorded which). These receptors were obtained from a woman between 45 and 65 years old who had recovered from COVID-19. CDR3s include the opening cysteine and the closing phenylalanine or tryptophan. The D gene is left open where the match is weak. Expanded clones are given a class, and other clones once, few, many or no size at all.

>TRBV7-2|.|TRBD1|14|TRBJ2-5
CASSSRTGRETQYF
TGTGCCAGCAGCTCCCGGACAGGGCGAGAGACCCAGTACTTC
>TRBV10-3|.|TRBD1|14|TRBJ1-1
CAISEDRGNTEAFF
TGTGCCATCAGTGAAGACAGGGGAAACACTGAAGCTTTCTTT
>TRBV28|.|.|13|TRBJ1-4
CASNRAGDEKLFF
TGTGCCAGCAACCGCGCGGGGGATGAAAAACTGTTTTTT
>TRBV27|.|.|16|TRBJ1-6
CASSLAAGAQNSPLHF
TGTGCCAGCAGTTTAGCTGCGGGGGCTCAAAATTCACCCCTCCACTTT
>TRBV30|.|TRBD1|15|TRBJ1-6
CAWRGQGSLNSPLHF
TGTGCCTGGAGGGGACAGGGGAGCTTGAATTCACCCCTCCACTTT
>TRBV19|.|.|15|TRBJ1-1
CASSIQALMNTEAFF
TGTGCCAGTAGTATCCAGGCCTTAATGAACACTGAAGCTTTCTTT
>TRBV5-6|.|TRBD1|15|TRBJ1-2
CASSWEDRASRGYTF
TGTGCCAGCAGCTGGGAAGACAGGGCGTCTCGCGGCTACACCTTC
>TRBV29-1|.|.|14|TRBJ2-5
CSVERGGVSETQYF
TGCAGCGTTGAAAGGGGGGGAGTGAGCGAGACCCAGTACTTC
>TRBV2|.|.|14|TRBJ2-3
CASSVESSTDTQYF
TGTGCCAGCAGTGTAGAATCTAGCACAGATACGCAGTATTTT
>TRBV4-1|.|.|16|TRBJ2-3
CASSQVYGSRVDTQYF
TGCGCCAGCAGCCAAGTATACGGGAGTCGGGTAGATACGCAGTATTTT
>TRBV2|.|.|12|TRBJ2-1
CASTIYEVEQFF
TGTGCCAGCACTATATATGAGGTTGAGCAGTTCTTC
>TRBV5-4|.|.|15|TRBJ2-7
CASSPGAGALYEQYF
TGTGCCAGCAGCCCAGGGGCGGGAGCCCTCTACGAGCAGTACTTC
>TRBV14|.|TRBD1|14|TRBJ1-1
CASSHAWDSHEAFF
TGTGCCAGCAGCCATGCTTGGGACAGTCATGAAGCTTTCTTT
>TRBV28|.|.|14|TRBJ2-7
CASSLHGVIYEQYF
TGTGCCAGCAGTTTACACGGGGTGATCTACGAGCAGTACTTC
>TRBV28|.|.|15|TRBJ1-1
CASSSMGQLNTEAFF
TGTGCCAGCAGTTCGATGGGGCAGCTGAACACTGAAGCTTTCTTT
>TRBV15|.|TRBD1|15|TRBJ2-7
CATSSPGTGGREQYF
TGTGCCACCAGCAGTCCCGGGACAGGGGGCCGTGAGCAGTACTTC
>TRBV28|.|.|13|TRBJ2-5
CASSSSVQETQYF
TGTGCCAGCAGTTCCAGTGTCCAAGAGACCCAGTACTTC
>TRBV5-1|.|TRBD1|15|TRBJ1-1
CASSVDTGVNTEAFF
TGCGCCAGCAGCGTCGACACAGGGGTGAACACTGAAGCTTTCTTT
>TRBV27|.|.|16|TRBJ2-1
CASRGGTISSYNEQFF
TGTGCCAGTAGGGGGGGCACGATCAGCTCCTACAATGAGCAGTTCTTC
>TRBV6-1|.|.|15|TRBJ2-3
CASSEYGFRVDTQYF
TGTGCCAGCAGTGAGTACGGGTTCCGGGTGGATACGCAGTATTTT
>TRBV19|.|TRBD2|17|TRBJ2-1
CASSIGSGEVLYNEQFF
TGTGCCAGTAGTATAGGTAGCGGGGAGGTTTTATACAATGAGCAGTTCTTC
>TRBV28|once|TRBD2|16|TRBJ2-1
CASSLLSSGRGGEQFF
TGTGCCAGCAGTTTACTTTCGAGCGGGAGAGGGGGTGAGCAGTTCTTC
>TRBV21-1|.|.|17|TRBJ2-2
CASILPGLAGNTGELFF
TGTGCCAGCATCCTGCCGGGACTAGCGGGGAACACCGGGGAGCTGTTTTTT
>TRBV6-2/TRBV6-3|.|.|15|TRBJ1-4
CASSPNRATNEKLFF
TGTGCCAGCAGTCCCAACAGGGCAACTAATGAAAAACTGTTTTTT
>TRBV11-3|.|TRBD1|13|TRBJ2-1
CASSRDRATEQFF
TGTGCCAGCAGCCGGGACAGGGCAACTGAGCAGTTCTTC
>TRBV2|few|TRBD2|17|TRBJ2-7
CASRETSGRVGSYEQYF
TGTGCCAGCAGGGAGACTAGCGGGAGGGTAGGCTCCTACGAGCAGTACTTC
>TRBV4-2|once|.|17|TRBJ2-3
CASSQAPTVYGMDTQYF
TGTGCCAGCAGCCAAGCCCCTACTGTGTACGGGATGGATACGCAGTATTTT
>TRBV28|.|TRBD2|14|TRBJ2-2
CASLAGGNTGELFF
TGTGCCAGCCTGGCGGGGGGGAACACCGGGGAGCTGTTTTTT
>TRBV21-1|.|.|13|TRBJ1-1
CASSKVSGTEAFF
TGTGCCAGCAGCAAAGTCTCCGGCACTGAAGCTTTCTTT
>TRBV10-2|few|.|12|TRBJ1-2
CASGNSNYGYTF
TGCGCCAGCGGTAATAGTAACTATGGCTACACCTTC
>TRBV6-5|.|TRBD1|15|TRBJ1-1
CASRTGVMRSPEAFF
TGTGCCAGCAGGACAGGGGTCATGAGAAGCCCTGAAGCTTTCTTT
>TRBV30|.|TRBD1|16|TRBJ2-7
CAWSVPLPGQAYEQYF
TGTGCCTGGAGTGTACCTTTACCGGGACAGGCCTACGAGCAGTACTTC
>TRBV5-4|.|TRBD1|14|TRBJ1-2
CASSGRDRDGGYTF
TGTGCCAGCAGCGGACGGGACAGGGACGGGGGCTACACCTTC
>TRBV28|.|TRBD1|15|TRBJ2-7
CASRFSGGHSYEQYF
TGTGCCAGCAGATTTTCAGGGGGCCACTCCTACGAGCAGTACTTC
>TRBV7-9|.|.|16|TRBJ1-2
CASSSGIGGATFGYTF
TGTGCCAGCAGCTCGGGTATTGGGGGGGCTACGTTTGGCTACACCTTC
>TRBV11-2|.|TRBD2|15|TRBJ2-3
CASSLMTSGSDTQYF
TGTGCCAGCAGCTTAATGACTAGCGGGTCAGATACGCAGTATTTT
>TRBV6-4|.|.|13|TRBJ2-2
CASSDADTGELFF
TGTGCCAGCAGTGACGCGGACACCGGGGAGCTGTTTTTT
>TRBV19|.|.|17|TRBJ2-1
CASSIGMGGSSYNEQFF
TGTGCCAGTAGTATAGGTATGGGAGGAAGCTCCTACAATGAGCAGTTCTTC
>TRBV5-4|.|TRBD1|16|TRBJ1-2
CASSPDRGLSNYGYTF
TGTGCCAGCAGCCCGGACAGGGGGCTGTCGAACTATGGCTACACCTTC
>TRBV11-3|.|.|16|TRBJ2-3
CASSLESDRFTDTQYF
TGTGCCAGCAGCTTAGAATCGGACAGATTCACAGATACGCAGTATTTT
>TRBV6-1|few|TRBD2|16|TRBJ2-3
CASSDPSGPGTDTQYF
TGTGCCAGCAGTGACCCTAGCGGTCCGGGGACAGATACGCAGTATTTT
>TRBV6-9|.|.|14|TRBJ2-7
CASNFSGDTYEQYF
TGTGCCAGCAATTTCAGCGGCGATACCTACGAGCAGTACTTC